The 14 T cell receptor beta chains below come from one sample, sequenced in a study of blood T cell repertoires in COVID-19. The method was immunoSEQ multiplex PCR; TCRdb's version includes in-frame clones alone and lacks a portion of them. The sample shows under 40,000 clones, 85% to 95% of them seen only once. Material: peripheral blood. The receptors here all came from a man between 60 and 70 years old with active or convalescent COVID-19.

The chain is built from TRBV7-3 and TRBJ2-7; D is uncertain. This CDR3 is built from 15 residues. Trimming shortened V by 1 base and J by 4 bases, and 14 bases separated the two germline ends. Germline V gene lookup returns CDR1 SGHTA and CDR2 FQGTGA. The CDR3 DNA reads TGTGCCAGCAGCTTAAACCCCAGGCAGGTGTACGAGCAGTACTTC. Residues: CASSLNPRQVYEQYF.

The V gene is TRBV11-2, the J gene TRBJ1-2, with 8 bases matching TRBD1. The germline CDR1 and CDR2 sequences are SGHAT and FQNNGV. J lost 3 bases, V lost 5 bases, and 8 bases had no gene match. The CDR3 runs 15 residues. For the CDR3, the DNA is TGTGCCAGCAGCCCCAGGACAGGGCCCTACTATGGCTACACCTTC. Translation: CASSPRTGPYYGYTF.

V is TRBV5-1 and J is TRBJ2-5; 9 bases align to TRBD1. This CDR3 is 14 amino acids long. V lost 2 bases and J lost 7; bases outside the gene matches: 6. CDR1 SGHRS and CDR2 YFSETQ come from the germline V gene. The CDR3 DNA reads TGCGCCAGCAGCTTAGGGGGACAGGGAGCGACCCAGTACTTC. As protein: CASSLGGQGATQYF.

This sequence joins TRBV7-9 and TRBJ1-3, with TRBD1 matching over 8 bases. The CDR3 extends over 14 amino acids. Germline CDR1 and CDR2: SEHNR and FQNEAQ (reference sequence). The V segment lost 4 bases and the J segment 3 bases; nucleotides outside the gene matches: 2. CDR3 nucleotide sequence: TGTGCCAGCAGCTCGACAGGGGTTGGAAACACCATATATTTT. Encoded protein: CASSSTGVGNTIYF.

This sequence joins TRBV9 and TRBJ2-3; 15 bases fit TRBD2. With 1 base clipped from V and 5 bases from J, the junction kept 14 bases outside the gene matches. The CDR3 has 20 amino acids. CDR1 is SGDLS and CDR2 is YYNGEE in the germline V gene. The CDR3 loop reads CASSVSLGLAGGPKLDTQYF. The CDR3 nucleotides read TGTGCCAGCAGCGTAAGCCTAGGACTAGCGGGAGGGCCGAAGCTAGATACGCAGTATTTT.

This chain's CDR3 is CASSPAGASYEQYF. The CDR3 nucleotides are TGTGCCAGCAGCCCCGCGGGGGCCTCCTACGAGCAGTACTTC. The chain carries TRBV7-8 and TRBJ2-7; perhaps TRBD2 as D (7 bases). CDR3 length: 14 residues. The V end was cut by 5 bases, the J end by 0 bases, with 11 bases between. Germline CDR1 SGHVS, CDR2 FQNEAQ.

This CDR3 reads CASSPLRLAGGHSSYEQYF. In nucleotides, the CDR3 is TGTGCCAGCTCACCACTGAGGCTAGCGGGAGGTCACAGCTCCTACGAGCAGTACTTC. V and J are TRBV18 and TRBJ2-7, with TRBD2 matching 11 bases. Germline V CDR1 and CDR2: KGHSH, LQKENI. The CDR3 sequence is 19 residues long. Unmatched junction bases numbered 11, after V lost 1 base and J lost 0 bases.

V gene TRBV19 combines with J gene TRBJ1-4; D is perhaps TRBD1 (6 bases). The CDR3 runs to 16 residues. V was pared by 4 bases and J by 0 bases, with 12 bases between. Per germline, CDR1 LNHDA and CDR2 SQIVND (reference sequence). CDR3 DNA: TGTGCCAGTAGTACCGCTAACAGGGCAACTAATGAAAAACTGTTTTTT. Its protein is CASSTANRATNEKLFF.

The rearrangement joins TRBV5-6 to TRBJ1-2; D remains unclear. Germline CDR1 reads SGHDT; CDR2 reads YYEEEE. CDR3 length: 13 residues. Trimming took off 4 bases at V and 5 bases at J, with 12 bases between the two ends. CDR3 in DNA: TGTGCCAGCAGCCCCCCTACCCTTTATGGCTACACCTTC. It yields the protein CASSPPTLYGYTF.

This clone was detected once. V and J are TRBV2 and TRBJ1-5; D unresolved. V shed 2 bases and J shed 0 bases, with 8 bases lying between them. The length of the CDR3 is 15 residues. Germline loops: CDR1 SNHLY, CDR2 FYNNEI. This chain's CDR3 is CASSESGYSNQPQHF. CDR3 in DNA: TGTGCCAGCAGTGAATCAGGATATAGCAATCAGCCCCAGCATTTT.

This sequence joins TRBV7-8 and TRBJ1-4; TRBD1 matches 7 bases. Per germline, CDR1 SGHVS and CDR2 FQNEAQ. Germline trimming cut 5 bases from V and 1 base from J; bases unmatched to any gene: 4. The length of the CDR3 is 15 residues. The CDR3: CASSPGDRTNEKLFF. The CDR3 DNA follows: TGTGCCAGCAGCCCCGGGGACAGAACTAATGAAAAACTGTTTTTT.

The chain recombines TRBV7-2 with TRBJ1-5, with TRBD1 matching 7 bases. The germline CDR1 and CDR2 sequences are SGHTA and FQGNSA. The CDR3 consists of 14 residues. The J segment lost 4 bases and the V segment lost 6 bases, leaving 6 bases of the junction unmatched. This CDR3 is CASRESRGNQPQHF. CDR3 coding DNA: TGTGCCAGCAGGGAGAGCAGGGGGAATCAGCCCCAGCATTTT.

The genes are TRBV5-4 and TRBJ2-5, with 7 bases lining up with TRBD1. The CDR3 extends over 14 amino acids. J was trimmed by 2 bases and V by 3 bases; bases with no gene match: 4. Germline V gene data show CDR1 as SGHNT and CDR2 as YYREEE (reference sequence). DNA of the CDR3: TGTGCCAGCAGCTGGGGACAGCGTCAAGAGACCCAGTACTTC. Translation gives CASSWGQRQETQYF. The whole variable domain, filled in from reference TRBV5-4 and TRBJ2-5, reads ETGVTQSPTHLIKTRGQQVTLRCSSQSGHNTVSWYQQALGQGPQFIFQYYREEENGRGNFPPRFSGLQFPNYSSELNVNALELDDSALYLCASSWGQRQETQYFGPGTRLLVL.

The chain uses TRBV18 and TRBJ2-7; 11 bases map to TRBD1. Trimming removed 1 base from V and 4 bases from J; junction bases left unmatched: 12. The CDR3 contains 18 residues. Looked up from germline, CDR1 is KGHSH and CDR2 is LQKENI. CDR3 nucleotide sequence: TGTGCCAGCTCACCACGGCAGGGACAGGGGGTTCCTGGGTACGAGCAGTACTTC. It translates to CASSPRQGQGVPGYEQYF.